This TCR beta chain was observed in a study of blood T cell repertoires in COVID-19. Study at large: Acute and convalescent COVID-19 samples came from the United States, Italy and Spain. From T cells, B-cell-depleted T cells, or PBMCs came the material, which was cDNA or gDNA.

In the original analysis: Amplification from reference gene primers served as the basis for estimated nucleated cell counts. Profiling relied on immunoSEQ multiplex PCR, and the TCRdb table lists in-frame clones only, not all of them. Clone size and V and J calls were adopted from that table, with D and trimming inferred from the DNA. This table has about 68,000 clones, 80% to 90% appearing once. Trimming removed 1 base at V and 2 bases at J, with 11 bases between. Germline V gene data show CDR1 as MNHEY and CDR2 as SVGEGT. There are 15 residues in the CDR3. This sequence was found in a woman aged 60-70 years with acute or convalescent COVID-19. The J gene is TRBJ1-1, the V gene TRBV6-2 or TRBV6-3, with D perhaps TRBD1 (6 bases). What was sequenced was peripheral blood. CDR3 coding DNA: TGTGCCAGCAGTTACTATGGGACATTAAACACTGAAGCTTTCTTT. This gives the protein CASSYYGTLNTEAFF.